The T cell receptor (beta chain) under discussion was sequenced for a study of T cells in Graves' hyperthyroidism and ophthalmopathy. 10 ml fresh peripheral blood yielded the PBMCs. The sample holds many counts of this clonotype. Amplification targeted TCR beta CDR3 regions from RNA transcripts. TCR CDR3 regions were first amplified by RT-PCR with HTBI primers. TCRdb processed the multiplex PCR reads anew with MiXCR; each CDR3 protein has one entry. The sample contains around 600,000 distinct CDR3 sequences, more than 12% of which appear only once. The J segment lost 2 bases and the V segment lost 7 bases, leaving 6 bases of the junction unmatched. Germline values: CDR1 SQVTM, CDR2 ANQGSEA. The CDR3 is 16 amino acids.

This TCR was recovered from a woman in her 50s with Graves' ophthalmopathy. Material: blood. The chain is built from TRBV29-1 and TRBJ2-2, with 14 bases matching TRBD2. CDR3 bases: TGCAGCGGTCGAGGACTAGCGGGAGGAAACACCGGGGAGCTGTTTTTT. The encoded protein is CSGRGLAGGNTGELFF.